These 20 T cell receptor beta chains were sequenced from one sample in a study of blood T cells in healthy people across ages. Primed by a sample-barcoded 5' primer and a J-beta primer mix, a second PCR proceeded for about 6 to 12 cycles. TCRdb analysed the 5' RACE reads with MiXCR anew, one entry per CDR3 protein. This sample yields around 1,000,000 distinct CDR3 sequences, of which around 25% are seen a single time; approximately 0.71% belongs to the top ten. Another study also made use of these data, one on T cells of mothers and their children.

The specimen sequenced was blood. Receptors were obtained from a girl aged 2-10 years in good health.

There are many counts of this clonotype. This sequence joins TRBV7-9 and TRBJ2-5, with no clear D. The germline CDR1 and CDR2 sequences are SEHNR and FQNEAQ (reference sequence). The CDR3 is 14 residues long. Trimming took 3 bases from V and 2 from J, leaving 10 bases between them. The DNA for the CDR3 is TGTGCCAGCAGCTTTCGAGACACGCAAGAGACCCAGTACTTC. This encodes CASSFRDTQETQYF.

This clonotype was detected only a few times. The chain is built from TRBV6-2 or TRBV6-3 and TRBJ2-2, with D maybe TRBD2 (6 bases). The CDR3 loop spans 16 amino acids. V dropped 2 bases and J dropped 4 bases, with 14 bases sitting between them. The germline V gene encodes CDR1 MNHEY and CDR2 SVGEGT. CDR3 residues: CASSYNPGLPTGELFF. CDR3 nucleotides: TGTGCCAGCAGTTACAACCCGGGACTTCCCACCGGGGAGCTGTTTTTT.

The chain links TRBV9 to TRBJ1-1; D gene unclear. Trimming stripped 4 bases from V and 6 bases from J, with 22 bases between. The CDR3 sequence is 16 residues long. The germline V gene has CDR1 SGDLS and CDR2 YYNGEE. The CDR3 loop reads CASSKRWAAPEAEAFF. The CDR3 DNA follows: TGTGCCAGCAGCAAACGCTGGGCCGCCCCGGAGGCTGAAGCTTTCTTT.

This clonotype was seen more than once but under ten times. V usage is TRBV7-9 and J usage is TRBJ2-1, with a weak D call TRBD1 (5 bases). Germline V gene lookup returns CDR1 SEHNR and CDR2 FQNEAQ (reference sequence). V was cut by 5 bases and J by 7 bases, with 15 bases left in between. The CDR3 consists of 14 residues. CDR3 amino acids: CASSTVGPGNEQFF. For the CDR3, the DNA is TGTGCCAGCAGCACAGTGGGGCCTGGGAATGAGCAGTTCTTC.

V gene TRBV24-1 combines with J gene TRBJ1-2; D gene ambiguous. This CDR3 has 14 residues. Trimming left V 9 bases short and J 7 bases short, with 20 bases between. In germline, CDR1 is KGHDR, CDR2 SFDVKD. The CDR3 region has the DNA TGTGCCACCGGAACCGGGCCCGAGGTCTCTGGCTACACCTTC. Its translation is CATGTGPEVSGYTF.

This clonotype was counted a few times. Here the CDR3 reads CASSTPEDPGETQYF. The CDR3 nucleotides read TGTGCCAGCAGCACCCCCGAGGACCCGGGGGAGACCCAGTACTTC. The chain uses TRBV7-9 and TRBJ2-5; perhaps TRBD2 as D (5 bases). Germline CDR1 and CDR2: SEHNR and FQNEAQ (reference sequence). V dropped 5 bases and J dropped 5 bases, with 18 bases sitting between them. The CDR3 runs 15 residues.

The chain has TRBV20-1 and TRBJ1-5; D not resolved. The germline V gene encodes CDR1 DFQATT and CDR2 SNEGSKA (reference sequence). This CDR3 is 14 amino acids long. Trimming removed 3 bases at V and 2 bases at J, with 11 bases between. In DNA form, the CDR3 reads TGCAGTGCTAGTGGGTTGGAGGGCAATCAGCCCCAGCATTTT. It is translated as CSASGLEGNQPQHF.

V gene TRBV5-6 combines with J gene TRBJ2-7, with 12 bases identical to TRBD2. The CDR3 totals 13 residues. With 3 bases clipped from V and 6 bases from J, the junction kept 1 base outside the gene matches. CDR1 and CDR2 from the germline V gene are SGHDT and YYEEEE. The CDR3 region is CASSWTSGIEQYF. The DNA for the CDR3 is TGTGCCAGCAGCTGGACTAGCGGGATCGAGCAGTACTTC.

This chain connects TRBV6-2 or TRBV6-3 to TRBJ2-5; tentatively, D is TRBD2 (5 bases). Trimming cost V 5 bases and J 5 bases, with 15 bases left between them. The length of the CDR3 is 14 residues. CDR1 and CDR2 (germline): MNHEY, SVGEGT. The CDR3 DNA reads as TGTGCCAGCAGTCGAGCGGACCCCGGGGAGACCCAGTACTTC. This codes for CASSRADPGETQYF.

The rearrangement links TRBV5-1 to TRBJ2-7; 11 bases are a match to TRBD2. After removal of 2 bases from V and 1 base from J, the junction contained 5 bases not matched to a gene. Germline-derived CDR1 and CDR2 are SGHRS and YFSETQ. The CDR3 covers 16 residues. CDR3 nucleotides: TGCGCCAGCAGCTTCTCAACTAGCGGGAGTTCCTACGAGCAGTACTTC. Its translation: CASSFSTSGSSYEQYF.

This clonotype appeared a few times. V is TRBV20-1 and J is TRBJ1-2; the match to TRBD1 covers 9 bases. With V trimmed by 5 bases and J by 5 bases, 6 bases remained unmatched. The CDR3 runs 13 residues. Germline V gene sequence: CDR1 DFQATT, CDR2 SNEGSKA (reference sequence). The CDR3 here is CSASQGAGYGYTF. Here the CDR3 DNA reads TGCAGTGCTTCACAGGGGGCGGGGTATGGCTACACCTTC.

In this sample, this clonotype turned up a few times. The rearrangement joins TRBV5-1 to TRBJ2-1; D is uncertain. This CDR3 contains 11 residues. Trimming left V 5 bases short and J 5 bases short, with 5 bases between. Germline CDR1 and CDR2: SGHRS and YFSETQ. DNA for the CDR3: TGCGCCAGCAGAACCCACAATGAGCAGTTCTTC. It codes for CASRTHNEQFF.

In this sample, this clonotype turned up a few times. This chain uses TRBV7-9 with TRBJ2-5; 8 bases are a match to TRBD2. V lost 5 bases, J lost 5 bases, and 10 bases stayed unmatched. The CDR3 has 15 amino acids. Germline CDR1 is SEHNR and CDR2 is FQNEAQ (reference sequence). CDR3 DNA sequence: TGTGCCAGCAGCGAACACGGACTAGCAATCGAGACCCAGTACTTC. Its translation: CASSEHGLAIETQYF.

This clonotype was detected a few times. The rearrangement links TRBV2 to TRBJ2-4; 7 nucleotides align to TRBD1. The length of the CDR3 is 13 residues. Germline CDR1 SNHLY, CDR2 FYNNEI. The junction had 3 bases not matched to a gene; V was cut back by 6 bases and J by 4 bases. CDR3 DNA: TGTGCCAGCAGCCCAGGGGGAAAAAACATTCAGTACTTC. Amino acids: CASSPGGKNIQYF.

This clonotype appeared a few times. The J gene is TRBJ2-1, the V gene TRBV5-1; D gene unclear. The CDR3 consists of 15 residues. Germline CDR1 is SGHRS and CDR2 is YFSETQ. The V and J ends lost 0 bases and 3 bases respectively, with 10 bases between them. This CDR3 is CASSLAGLIYNEQFF. In DNA, the CDR3 is TGCGCCAGCAGCTTGGCGGGTCTCATCTACAATGAGCAGTTCTTC. The whole variable domain, filled in from reference TRBV5-1 and TRBJ2-1, reads KAGVTQTPRYLIKTRGQQVTLSCSPISGHRSVSWYQQTPGQGLQFLFEYFSETQRNKGNFPGRFSGRQFSNSRSEMNVSTLELGDSALYLCASSLAGLIYNEQFFGPGTRLTVL.

This clonotype showed up just a few times. The gene calls are TRBV6-5 and TRBJ2-1; D uncertain. The CDR3 consists of 18 residues. Per the germline V gene, CDR1 is MNHEY and CDR2 is SVGAGI. V was cut by 0 bases and J by 2 bases, with 17 bases left in between. CDR3 sequence: CASSYSSGGVVTYNEQFF. The CDR3, as DNA: TGTGCCAGCAGTTACTCGTCCGGTGGGGTAGTCACCTACAATGAGCAGTTCTTC.

The V and J genes are TRBV5-1 and TRBJ2-5; the D is unclear. The V end lost 1 base, the J end lost 4 bases, and 17 bases lay between the germline ends. Germline V gives CDR1 SGHRS, CDR2 YFSETQ. The CDR3 is made up of 16 amino acids. DNA for the CDR3: TGCGCCAGCAGCTTGCCCCCAGGCATCGTGGGAGAGACCCAGTACTTC. Its protein is CASSLPPGIVGETQYF.

This clonotype was counted a few times. The chain joins TRBV20-1 to TRBJ2-5; D may match TRBD1 or TRBD2 (5 bases each). Germline V gene data show CDR1 as DFQATT and CDR2 as SNEGSKA (reference sequence). The CDR3 runs 12 residues. V dropped 4 bases and J dropped 5 bases, with 11 bases sitting between them. Here the CDR3 DNA reads TGCAGTGCTACCGGGACGGGGGAGACCCAGTACTTC. Amino acid sequence: CSATGTGETQYF.

The rearrangement links TRBV2 to TRBJ1-2; TRBD1 aligns across 8 bases. Germline lookup yields CDR1 SNHLY and CDR2 FYNNEI. The CDR3 loop spans 14 amino acids. Germline trimming cut 7 bases from V and 5 bases from J; bases unmatched to any gene: 9. CDR3 amino acids: CASTDRGALYGYTF. The CDR3 DNA sequence: TGTGCCAGCACCGACAGGGGAGCACTTTATGGCTACACCTTC.

For this clonotype: One junction end does not reproduce the germline sequence, and a read error may be involved. This chain connects TRBV5-7 to TRBJ1-6; 9 bases match TRBD1. TRBV5-7 is sorted into the ORF group, with uncertain function. CDR3 length: 14 amino acids. The CDR3 nucleotides are TGTGCCAGAGATAAGACAGGGGGTGACTCACCCCACCACTTT. Its translation is CARDKTGGDSPHHF.